This T cell receptor (beta chain) was retrieved from a study of T cell responses to AZD1222 COVID-19 vaccine. In the study overall: Second-dose timings of about 4 or about 12 weeks were pooled.

Study-level findings and limits: Most donors were white British, females outnumbered males, and clonal diversity was possibly underestimated.

Sequenced by immunoSEQ multiplex PCR; TCRdb stores in-frame clones only, minus some. This sample has about 120,000 clones, with around 90% found just once. With regard to this clone: The antigen is not known.

The sequence was obtained from an adult in good health. The material was peripheral blood, obtained on day 0 of AZD1222 vaccination.

CDR3 region: CASSIWGGYTF. CDR3 nucleotide sequence: TGTGCCAGCAGCATATGGGGGGGCTACACCTTC. This chain uses TRBV7-2 with TRBJ1-2, with a tentative D call TRBD1 (5 bases). The length of the CDR3 is 11 residues. Germline values: CDR1 SGHTA, CDR2 FQGNSA. Trimming pared 5 bases from V and 8 bases from J, leaving 9 bases between.